The 30 T cell receptor beta chains below come from one sample, sequenced in a study of T cell responses to AZD1222 COVID-19 vaccine. Only in-frame clones appear in the TCRdb table, and some are missing; sequencing was by immunoSEQ multiplex PCR. In the table there are about 110,000 clones, approximately 89% of which are singletons. This sample comprised peripheral blood, obtained on day 0 of AZD1222 vaccination. These receptors were taken from an adult in good health.

This chain joins TRBV5-1 and TRBJ2-7, with D tentatively TRBD1 (7 bases). The CDR3 runs to 15 residues. With 4 bases removed from V and 4 bases from J, the gap between germline ends came to 18 bases. Germline CDR1 and CDR2: SGHRS and YFSETQ. The CDR3: CASSAGQRKAYEQYF. CDR3 nucleotides: TGCGCCAGCAGCGCGGGACAGCGTAAGGCTTACGAGCAGTACTTC.

The gene calls are TRBV6-6 and TRBJ1-5; D ambiguous. Looked up from germline, CDR1 is MNHNY and CDR2 is SVGAGI (reference sequence). The V gene lost 0 bases and the J gene lost 8 bases, with 11 bases spanning the gap. The CDR3 is 14 amino acids. The CDR3 DNA reads as TGTGCCAGCAGTTACTCAATGGGGAGGGAGCCCCAGCATTTT. Amino acids: CASSYSMGREPQHF.

The CDR3 protein is CASSEWTVTAYGYTF. The CDR3 region has the DNA TGTGCCAGCAGTGAATGGACGGTCACTGCTTATGGCTACACCTTC. The gene calls are TRBV6-1 and TRBJ1-2, with unresolved D. Per germline, CDR1 MNHNS and CDR2 SASEGT. V lost 2 bases, J lost 5 bases, and 15 bases lay in between. The CDR3 is made up of 15 amino acids.

The chain employs TRBV11-2 and TRBJ1-6, with 7 bases lining up with TRBD1. After removal of 5 bases from V and 5 bases from J, the junction contained 9 bases not matched to a gene. Germline V gene sequence: CDR1 SGHAT, CDR2 FQNNGV. This CDR3 comprises 16 residues. The CDR3 DNA follows: TGTGCCAGCAGCCAACGGGGACAGAAAGATAATTCACCCCTCCACTTT. Its translation: CASSQRGQKDNSPLHF.

This sequence joins TRBV11-2 and TRBJ2-2; the match to TRBD2 covers 10 bases. CDR1 SGHAT and CDR2 FQNNGV come from the germline V gene. The CDR3 covers 17 residues. J gave up 1 base and V 5 bases, and 7 bases lay outside the gene matches. CDR3 amino acids: CASSILGTSENTGELFF. CDR3 bases: TGTGCCAGCAGCATCTTAGGGACTAGCGAGAACACCGGGGAGCTGTTTTTT.

This clone was counted once. The chain combines TRBV7-2 with TRBJ1-4; the match to TRBD1 covers 8 bases. This CDR3 is 18 amino acids long. The ends lost 2 bases at V and 2 bases at J; junction bases unmatched: 10. Germline V gene data show CDR1 as SGHTA and CDR2 as FQGNSA. The chain's CDR3 is CASSLTGQGPGTNEKLFF. The CDR3 nucleotides read TGTGCCAGCAGCTTAACAGGACAGGGTCCCGGGACTAATGAAAAACTGTTTTTT.

This chain links TRBV5-5 with TRBJ2-3; 9 bases are shared with TRBD2. The CDR3 runs 15 residues. The germline CDR1 and CDR2 sequences are SGHKS and YYEKEE (reference sequence). The V and J ends lost 4 bases and 1 base, in that order; junction bases with no gene match: 4. The CDR3, as DNA: TGTGCCAGCAGCAAACTAGCGGGCGGCACAGATACGCAGTATTTT. Its protein product is CASSKLAGGTDTQYF.

The gene calls are TRBV27 and TRBJ1-5; a weak D match, TRBD1 (5 bases). V lost 4 bases, J lost 0 bases, and 10 bases lay in between. There are 15 residues in the CDR3. Germline CDR1 reads MNHEY; CDR2 reads SMNVEV (reference sequence). CDR3 protein: CASSWGLNSNQPQHF. DNA of the CDR3: TGTGCCAGCAGTTGGGGACTAAATAGCAATCAGCCCCAGCATTTT.

This chain connects TRBV7-2 to TRBJ1-5; tentatively, D is TRBD1 (5 bases). Between the trimmed V and J ends, which lost 1 base and 9 bases, there was a span of 10 bases. Per germline, CDR1 SGHTA and CDR2 FQGNSA. The CDR3 has 13 amino acids. CDR3 region: CASSLGQSRPQHF. For the CDR3, the DNA is TGTGCCAGCAGCTTAGGACAGAGCCGGCCCCAGCATTTT. The full variable domain, in which reference TRBV7-2 and TRBJ1-5 provide the parts outside the CDR3, is GAGVSQSPSNKVTEKGKDVELRCDPISGHTALYWYRQSLGQGLEFLIYFQGNSAPDKSGLPSDRFSAERTGGSVSTLTIQRTQQEDSAVYLCASSLGQSRPQHFGDGTRLSIL.

The chain has TRBV19 and TRBJ1-3; 12 bases are a match to TRBD1. CDR3 length: 17 amino acids. In germline, CDR1 is LNHDA, CDR2 SQIVND (reference sequence). V was pared by 6 bases and J by 4 bases, with 10 bases of the junction left unmatched. The chain's CDR3 is CASRRDRGREKGNTIYF. CDR3 sequence (DNA): TGTGCCAGTAGAAGGGACAGGGGGCGTGAAAAAGGAAACACCATATATTTT.

The chain employs TRBV20-1 and TRBJ2-7; 7 bases map to TRBD2. V dropped 3 bases and J dropped 3; count of bases not matched to a gene: 8. The V gene's germline CDR1 is DFQATT and CDR2 SNEGSKA (reference sequence). The CDR3 is 14 residues long. DNA for the CDR3: TGCAGTGCTAGTCGGGCTAGCGGATACTACGAGCAGTACTTC. Residues: CSASRASGYYEQYF.

This rearrangement joins TRBV19 to TRBJ1-6, with D possibly TRBD1 on 6 matching bases. The CDR3 is made up of 14 amino acids. Germline V gives CDR1 LNHDA, CDR2 SQIVND (reference sequence). The V and J ends lost 6 bases and 7 bases respectively, with 13 bases between them. CDR3 protein: CASRNRDTNSPLHF. For the CDR3, the DNA is TGTGCCAGTAGGAACCGGGACACGAATTCACCCCTCCACTTT.

The chain couples TRBV7-8 to TRBJ2-5; D gene ambiguous. CDR1 and CDR2 (germline): SGHVS, FQNEAQ. V dropped 1 base and J dropped 5 bases, with 11 bases sitting between them. The CDR3 is 14 residues long. CDR3 bases: TGTGCCAGCAGCTTAGGTTTTGGGGTGGAGACCCAGTACTTC. This encodes CASSLGFGVETQYF.

The rearrangement joins TRBV7-2 to TRBJ2-5, with TRBD2 identical over 8 bases. Germline V CDR1 and CDR2: SGHTA, FQGNSA. Trimming at V came to 3 bases and at J to 2 bases, leaving 8 bases not matched to a gene. This CDR3 region has 16 residues. The CDR3 DNA reads TGTGCCAGCAGCTTCGTTGGCGGGGGGACACAAGAGACCCAGTACTTC. This translates into CASSFVGGGTQETQYF.

In its sample, this clone was seen a few times. CDR3 nucleotides: TGTGCCAGCAGCCCTGACAGAGACACCATATATTTT. It translates to CASSPDRDTIYF. The chain couples TRBV7-2 to TRBJ1-3; D may be TRBD1 (5 bases). The CDR3 covers 12 residues. CDR1 SGHTA and CDR2 FQGNSA come from the germline V gene. Trimming took 5 bases from V and 8 from J, leaving 10 bases between them.

This clone was counted once. The chain has TRBV7-2 and TRBJ2-7, with D possibly matching TRBD2 (6 bases). This CDR3 contains 13 residues. Trimming stripped 4 bases from V and 9 bases from J, with 16 bases between. Germline V gene lookup returns CDR1 SGHTA and CDR2 FQGNSA. The CDR3 sequence: CASSSGTSQRQYF. In DNA form, the CDR3 reads TGTGCCAGCAGCTCAGGGACTTCCCAAAGGCAGTACTTC.

This clone was recorded once. V is TRBV6-5 and J is TRBJ2-2; D call uncertain. Trimming took off 4 bases at V and 6 bases at J, with 6 bases between the two ends. CDR1 is MNHEY, CDR2 SVGAGI, per germline. The CDR3 runs 12 residues. The CDR3 bases are TGTGCCAGCAGTTTTGTCGCCGGGGAGCTGTTTTTT. As protein: CASSFVAGELFF.

This chain joins TRBV12-3 or TRBV12-4 and TRBJ2-4, with a weak D call TRBD1 (5 bases). CDR3 length: 13 residues. V lost 2 bases and J lost 8, with 10 bases in between. CDR3 in amino acids: CASSLFQGYIQYF. CDR3 DNA: TGTGCCAGCAGTTTATTTCAGGGATACATTCAGTACTTC.

The chain joins TRBV7-9 to TRBJ1-6; 9 nucleotides align to TRBD1. This CDR3 has 13 amino acids. Germline CDR1 SEHNR, CDR2 FQNEAQ (reference sequence). J lost 9 bases, V lost 8 bases, and 5 bases had no gene match. CDR3 bases: TGTGCCAGCCATGGGGACAGGGTTTCACCCCTCCACTTT. Encoded protein: CASHGDRVSPLHF.

The chain has TRBV7-2 and TRBJ2-7; 11 nucleotides align to TRBD2. With 5 bases clipped from V and 3 bases from J, the junction kept 9 bases outside the gene matches. The germline V gene encodes CDR1 SGHTA and CDR2 FQGNSA. CDR3 length equals 16 residues. The CDR3 protein is CASSLGGTSGLYEQYF. As DNA, the CDR3 is TGTGCCAGCAGCCTGGGTGGGACTAGCGGCCTCTACGAGCAGTACTTC.

The chain has TRBV6-6 and TRBJ1-1; TRBD1 agrees at 7 bases. The V and J ends lost 4 bases and 4 bases, in that order; junction bases with no gene match: 3. Germline V gene lookup returns CDR1 MNHNY and CDR2 SVGAGI (reference sequence). This CDR3 contains 13 residues. CDR3 protein: CASSSTGLTEAFF. The CDR3 region has the DNA TGTGCCAGCAGTTCGACAGGGCTCACTGAAGCTTTCTTT.

The chain employs TRBV6-6 and TRBJ1-2; 9 bases are shared with TRBD1. CDR1 is MNHNY, CDR2 SVGAGI, per germline (reference sequence). The CDR3 has 16 residues. V shed 0 bases and J 0 bases; nucleotides not matched to a gene: 2. DNA of the CDR3: TGTGCCAGCAGTTACTCAACAGGGGGCTCTAACTATGGCTACACCTTC. Amino acid sequence: CASSYSTGGSNYGYTF.

This chain connects TRBV7-2 to TRBJ2-7, with D tentatively TRBD2 (6 bases). The germline V gene encodes CDR1 SGHTA and CDR2 FQGNSA. The ends were cut back, 0 bases at V and 9 bases at J, with 12 bases in the middle. CDR3 size: 13 residues. The DNA for the CDR3 is TGTGCCAGCAGCTTAGCCGGGGGAGAATGGCAGTACTTC. Translating gives CASSLAGGEWQYF.

The genes are TRBV27 and TRBJ1-6; possibly TRBD1 for D (6 bases). CDR3 length: 15 amino acids. Trimming cost V 5 bases and J 7 bases, with 15 bases left between them. The germline V gene encodes CDR1 MNHEY and CDR2 SMNVEV (reference sequence). In nucleotides, the CDR3 is TGTGCCAGCAGTCCAGGGCGGACAGAAAATTCACCCCTCCACTTT. The encoded protein is CASSPGRTENSPLHF.

The chain links TRBV6-5 to TRBJ2-2, with a tentative D call TRBD1 (6 bases). This CDR3 spans 15 amino acids. The V and J ends lost 10 bases and 7 bases respectively, with 22 bases between them. Germline CDR1 and CDR2: MNHEY and SVGAGI. In DNA form, the CDR3 reads TGTGCCACTACAGCGGACAGATGGTGGGACGGGGAGCTGTTTTTT. It yields the protein CATTADRWWDGELFF.

The rearrangement uses TRBV5-1 and TRBJ1-4; D is perhaps TRBD1 (5 bases). The CDR3 length is 15 residues. Germline CDR1 reads SGHRS; CDR2 reads YFSETQ. Trimming pared 3 bases from V and 2 bases from J, leaving 11 bases between. CDR3 DNA sequence: TGCGCCAGCAGCTACAACTGGGGGACTAATGAAAAACTGTTTTTT. Residues: CASSYNWGTNEKLFF.

This rearrangement joins TRBV3-1 (or the pseudogene TRBV3-2) to TRBJ1-1; D call uncertain. Trimming left V 4 bases short and J 7 bases short, with 10 bases between. CDR3 size: 12 residues. The germline V gene has CDR1 LGHDT and CDR2 YNNKEL (reference sequence). CDR3 DNA: TGTGCCAGCAGCCGGGCCGGGTATGAAGCTTTCTTT. This codes for CASSRAGYEAFF.

The sample holds one count of this clone. The CDR3 nucleotides read TGTGCCAGCAGGTTTGATGAACGAACCAATGAGCAGTTCTTC. Translated, it gives CASRFDERTNEQFF. The chain couples TRBV27 to TRBJ2-1, with no clear D. Germline assignment: CDR1 MNHEY and CDR2 SMNVEV (reference sequence). The CDR3 has 14 residues. V gave up 6 bases and J gave up 6 bases, with 15 bases separating them.

The V call is TRBV27, the J call TRBJ2-3; TRBD2 is a possible D gene (7 bases). The CDR3 consists of 14 residues. The V end was cut by 4 bases, the J end by 0 bases, with 8 bases between. From germline, CDR1 is MNHEY and CDR2 SMNVEV (reference sequence). The CDR3 spells CASSSGGSTDTQYF. CDR3 sequence (DNA): TGTGCCAGCAGTTCGGGGGGCAGCACAGATACGCAGTATTTT.

This sequence joins TRBV5-6 and TRBJ1-2, with TRBD1 as a possible D gene (5 bases). Germline V gene data show CDR1 as SGHDT and CDR2 as YYEEEE. V gave up 0 bases and J gave up 8 bases, with 8 bases separating them. The CDR3 covers 12 residues. The CDR3 reads CASSLAGGGYTF. DNA for the CDR3: TGTGCCAGCAGCTTGGCGGGGGGAGGCTACACCTTC.